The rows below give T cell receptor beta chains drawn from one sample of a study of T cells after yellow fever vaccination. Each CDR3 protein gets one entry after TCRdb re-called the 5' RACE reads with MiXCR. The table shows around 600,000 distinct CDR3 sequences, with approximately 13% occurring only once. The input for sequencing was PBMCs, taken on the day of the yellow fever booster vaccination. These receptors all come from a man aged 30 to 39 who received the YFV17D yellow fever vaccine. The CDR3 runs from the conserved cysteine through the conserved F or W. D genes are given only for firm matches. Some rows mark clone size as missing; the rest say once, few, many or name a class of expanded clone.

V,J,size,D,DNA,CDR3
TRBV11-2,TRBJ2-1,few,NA,TGTGCCAGCAGCGGGGATCGGACAGTAGGCAATGAGCAGTTCTTC,CASSGDRTVGNEQFF
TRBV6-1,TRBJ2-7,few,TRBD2,TGTGCCAGCCGGACTAGCGGGAAAGTGGCCCTCTACGAGCAGTACTTC,CASRTSGKVALYEQYF
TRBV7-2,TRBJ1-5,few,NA,TGTGCCAGCAGCTTAGATAGGGCAGAACTCAATCAGCCCCAGCATTTT,CASSLDRAELNQPQHF
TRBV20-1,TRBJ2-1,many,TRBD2,TGCAGTGCTAGGGGGACTAGCGGGAGGGGGATTTTGGATGAGCAGTTCTTC,CSARGTSGRGILDEQFF
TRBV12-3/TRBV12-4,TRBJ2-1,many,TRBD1,TGCGCCAGCAGCTTGACAGGGGGCTCCTACAATGAGCAGTTCTTC,CASSLTGGSYNEQFF
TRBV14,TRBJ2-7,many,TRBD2,TGTGCCAGCAGCCGGGGGGGAGGCTACGAGCAGTACTTC,CASSRGGGYEQYF
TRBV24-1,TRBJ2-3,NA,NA,TGTGCCACCAGTGATTTTCAAGAGATAGCGGGCACAGATACGCAGTATTTT,CATSDFQEIAGTDTQYF
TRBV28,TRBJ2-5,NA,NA,TGTGCCAGCAGTTTAGGGCAGGGGGGGACAGAGACCCAGTACTTC,CASSLGQGGTETQYF
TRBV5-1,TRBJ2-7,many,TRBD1,TGCGCCAGCAGCAGAAACCGGGACAGCTCCTACGAGCAGTACTTC,CASSRNRDSSYEQYF
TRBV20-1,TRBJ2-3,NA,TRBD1,TGCAGTGCTACCGGGACAGCCTGGTCCCGAACAGATACGCAGTATTTT,CSATGTAWSRTDTQYF
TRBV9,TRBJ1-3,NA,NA,TGTGCCAGCAGCCCTACAGGGCCAGTGGGAAACACCATATATTTT,CASSPTGPVGNTIYF
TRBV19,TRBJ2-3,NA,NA,TGTGCCAGTAGTATCGGGACTTTCACAGATACGCAGTATTTT,CASSIGTFTDTQYF
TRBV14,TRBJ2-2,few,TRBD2,TGTGCCAGCAGCCAGGCGGGACTAGTTCCAACCGGGGAGCTGTTTTTT,CASSQAGLVPTGELFF
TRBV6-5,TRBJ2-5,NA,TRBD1,TGTGCCAGCAGTTACGGTGGACAGGGTTGGACCCAGTACTTC,CASSYGGQGWTQYF
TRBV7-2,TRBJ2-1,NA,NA,TGTGCCAGCAGCTTAGACGTCGAGAGCCAGTTCTTC,CASSLDVESQFF